A selection of T cell receptor beta chains follows, all from one sample in a study of cytomegalovirus exposure and HLA in healthy donors. Sequencing used immunoSEQ multiplex PCR; TCRdb keeps in-frame clones, though not all of them. The sample consists of 150,000 to 200,000 clones, just over 70% of them appearing once. Material for sequencing was PBMCs. Receptors originate from a human donor in good health. Each CDR3 is given with its conserved first and last residue. Each record gives: J gene, V gene, CDR3 protein.

J: TRBJ2-3; V: TRBV7-9; CDR3: CASSSDWKASTDTQYF
J: TRBJ2-1; V: TRBV5-1; CDR3: CASSVTGPNEQFF
J: TRBJ2-6; V: TRBV6-5; CDR3: CASTAGANVLTF
J: TRBJ2-7; V: TRBV5-4; CDR3: CASSPDRGEDEQYF
J: TRBJ2-3; V: TRBV28; CDR3: CASTPGVSGMTDTQYF
J: TRBJ2-2; V: TRBV6-6; CDR3: CASSPAGGRNTGELFF
J: TRBJ2-2; V: TRBV19; CDR3: CATRRTGGNTGELFF
J: TRBJ2-5; V: TRBV19; CDR3: CASSTSGIQETQYF
J: TRBJ2-1; V: TRBV7-9; CDR3: CASSYPGGAGYNEQFF
J: TRBJ2-5; V: TRBV9; CDR3: CASSVGTSGEETQYF
J: TRBJ2-7; V: TRBV30; CDR3: CAWSTGQGSYEQYF
J: TRBJ2-7; V: TRBV7-9; CDR3: CASSLRSPRGRVRDEQYF
J: TRBJ2-7; V: TRBV6-5; CDR3: CASSSAGGTSEQYF
J: TRBJ2-3; V: TRBV5-5; CDR3: CASSLGQTSTDMQYF
J: TRBJ1-5; V: TRBV19; CDR3: CASHSMDRGNQPQHF
J: TRBJ2-7; V: TRBV5-1; CDR3: CASSSDRPYEQYF
J: TRBJ1-4; V: TRBV6-1; CDR3: CATARGQTNEKLFF
J: TRBJ1-1; V: TRBV14; CDR3: CASRWANTEAFF
J: TRBJ2-1; V: TRBV11-3; CDR3: CASSSPQGNEQFF
J: TRBJ2-3; V: TRBV11-3; CDR3: CASSLTGISTDTQYF
J: TRBJ1-6; V: TRBV5-4; CDR3: CASSHTWDRANSPLHF
J: TRBJ2-1; V: TRBV7-2; CDR3: CASSLDRGLYNEQFF
J: TRBJ2-1; V: TRBV5-1; CDR3: CASSPQVEDNEQFF
J: TRBJ1-2; V: TRBV7-9; CDR3: CASSLGQGDGYTF
J: TRBJ1-2; V: TRBV5-4; CDR3: CASSLVSGTNYGYTF